The clone carrying this TCR beta chain is medium-sized in the sample. Its target is unknown. Unique molecular identifiers were added to individual cDNA molecules. TCRdb itself ran the 5' RACE reads through MiXCR, one entry per CDR3 protein. This sample has roughly 64,000 distinct CDR3 sequences, with 10% to 12% found just once. The source of the sample is a study of early T cells in non-severe SARS-CoV-2 infection. On the study more broadly: Unsorted whole-blood RNA was sequenced in bulk, leaving chains unpaired.

Study-wide results and limits: Private and CD4 specificities were missed by VDJdb matching, which favored anti-spike CD8 responses.

The clonotype comes from an adult who was a healthcare worker with PCR-confirmed SARS-CoV-2 infection or an uninfected control (not recorded which). This material consisted of whole blood, taken at baseline.

CDR3 region: CASSIASDVRPDQDYGYTF. CDR3 bases: TGTGCCAGTAGTATAGCCTCGGACGTTAGACCGGACCAGGACTATGGCTACACCTTC. V usage is TRBV19 and J usage is TRBJ1-2; no clear D gene. In germline, CDR1 is LNHDA, CDR2 SQIVND (reference sequence). The CDR3 spans 19 residues. The V end lost 1 base, the J end lost 3 bases, and 24 bases lay between the germline ends.